These 4 T cell receptor beta chains share one sample of origin, sequenced in a study of Graves' ophthalmopathy and Graves' hyperthyroidism. RNA transcripts served as template for amplifying TCR beta CDR3 sequences. HTBI-primed first-round RT-PCR preceded second-round multiplex PCR. TCRdb analysed the multiplex PCR reads with MiXCR anew, one entry per CDR3 protein. The sample carries around 1,000,000 distinct CDR3 sequences, 35% to 45% recorded once. The source material was peripheral blood or thyroid tissue (not recorded which). The receptors were gathered from an adult man with Graves' hyperthyroidism.

This clonotype has ten or more counts. The CDR3 spells CASSLAGQTYGYTF. The CDR3 DNA follows: TGTGCCAGCAGCTTAGCGGGGCAGACCTATGGCTACACCTTC. The chain links TRBV7-9 to TRBJ1-2, with D possibly being TRBD1 (5 bases). Germline assignment: CDR1 SEHNR and CDR2 FQNEAQ (reference sequence). Trimming removed 0 bases at V and 4 bases at J, with 9 bases between. CDR3 length equals 14 residues.

The table lists this clonotype with many counts. The chain uses TRBV5-5 and TRBJ1-5; no clear D. The V and J ends lost 4 bases and 0 bases respectively, with 8 bases between them. This CDR3 is 14 amino acids long. Germline V gene data show CDR1 as SGHKS and CDR2 as YYEKEE (reference sequence). In DNA form, the CDR3 reads TGTGCCAGCAGCGCAGAGTATAGCAATCAGCCCCAGCATTTT. Encoded protein: CASSAEYSNQPQHF.

The table lists this clonotype with many counts. The rearrangement links TRBV20-1 to TRBJ1-5, with a possible D match to TRBD1 (5 bases). This CDR3 comprises 14 residues. The germline V and J ends were trimmed by 2 bases and 0 bases, with 8 bases remaining between them. Per germline, CDR1 DFQATT and CDR2 SNEGSKA (reference sequence). In DNA, the CDR3 is TGCAGTGCTAGAATCAGGGATAGCAATCAGCCCCAGCATTTT. It translates to CSARIRDSNQPQHF.

Regarding this clonotype: The DNA is omitted, as the CDR3 cannot be located on it reliably, and the CDR3 follows TCRdb's listing. The chain uses TRBV29-1 and TRBJ2-2. The CDR3 adds up to 12 amino acids, both ends counted. CDR1 and CDR2 (germline): SQVTM, ANQGSEA. This chain's CDR3 is CSVVGNPGSCFF.